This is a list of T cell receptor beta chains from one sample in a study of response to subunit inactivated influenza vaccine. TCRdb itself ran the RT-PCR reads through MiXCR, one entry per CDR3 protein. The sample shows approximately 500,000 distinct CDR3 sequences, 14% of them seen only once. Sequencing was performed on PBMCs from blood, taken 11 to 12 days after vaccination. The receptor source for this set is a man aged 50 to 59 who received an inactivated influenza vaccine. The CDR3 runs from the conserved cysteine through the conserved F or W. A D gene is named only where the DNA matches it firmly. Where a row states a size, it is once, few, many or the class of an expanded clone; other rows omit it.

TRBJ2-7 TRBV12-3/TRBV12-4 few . CASSLSLALPYEQYF TGTGCCAGCAGTTTGTCGCTAGCGCTACCCTACGAGCAGTACTTC
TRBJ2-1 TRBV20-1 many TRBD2 CSARALAGINEQFF TGCAGTGCTAGAGCTCTAGCGGGCATCAATGAGCAGTTCTTC
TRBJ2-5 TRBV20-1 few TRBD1 CSARGRGQGETQYF TGCAGTGCTAGAGGAAGGGGACAGGGAGAGACCCAGTACTTC
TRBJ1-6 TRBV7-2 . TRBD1 CASSSSGTGNSPLHF TGTGCCAGCAGCTCCTCCGGGACAGGGAATTCACCCCTCCACTTT
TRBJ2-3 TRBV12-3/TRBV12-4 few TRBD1 CASRTGTGGSTDTQYF TGTGCCAGCAGAACCGGGACAGGGGGCTCCACAGATACGCAGTATTTT
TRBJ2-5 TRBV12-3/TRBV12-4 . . CASSPRGVETQYF TGTGCCAGCAGTCCTAGGGGGGTGGAGACCCAGTACTTC
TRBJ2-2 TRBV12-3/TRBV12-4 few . CASSRDSRSVGLFF TGTGCCAGCAGCCGGGACTCCCGAAGCGTGGGGCTGTTTTTT
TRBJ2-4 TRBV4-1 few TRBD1 CASSPTSGQGRNF TGCGCCAGCAGCCCCACTTCGGGACAGGGGAGAAACTTC
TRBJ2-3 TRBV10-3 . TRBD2 CAISATSGTTDTQYF TGTGCCATCAGTGCGACTAGCGGAACCACAGATACGCAGTATTTT
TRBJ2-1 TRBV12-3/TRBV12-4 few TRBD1 CASRGQGATYNEQFF TGTGCCAGCAGGGGACAGGGGGCGACTTACAATGAGCAGTTCTTC
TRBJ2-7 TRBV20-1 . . CSARDPRVVENEQYF TGCAGTGCTAGAGACCCAAGGGTGGTAGAAAACGAGCAGTACTTC
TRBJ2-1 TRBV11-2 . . CASSLWGSYNEQFF TGTGCCAGCAGCTTATGGGGTTCCTACAATGAGCAGTTCTTC
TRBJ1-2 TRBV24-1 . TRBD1 CATSGADRGLYGYTF TGTGCCACAAGTGGGGCGGACAGGGGGCTCTATGGCTACACCTTC
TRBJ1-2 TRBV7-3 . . CASSADGNYGYTF TGTGCCAGCAGCGCGGACGGCAACTATGGCTACACCTTC
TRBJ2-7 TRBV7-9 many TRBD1 CASSYGTGYEQYF TGTGCCAGCAGCTATGGGACAGGCTACGAGCAGTACTTC